The following is a TCR beta chain sequence with its context. Self-reported history from a screening survey and questionnaire set each donor's cohort. Recovered status in Cohort 3 required two negative PCRs, clearance, or symptom resolution. These data come from a study of blood T cell repertoires in COVID-19. Study as a whole: PBMCs, B-cell-depleted T cells, or T cells were the source of the cDNA or gDNA that made up the material.

Per the original methods: Reference gene primer amplification in the assay estimated nucleated cell counts. The data were produced by immunoSEQ multiplex PCR, yet TCRdb's version contains in-frame clones alone and is incomplete. The V and J calls and the clone size are those of that table, but D and trimming were determined from the DNA. Among more than 250,000 clones listed, more than 85% were seen once. Per germline, CDR1 SEHNR and CDR2 FQNEAQ (reference sequence). V shed 0 bases, J shed 3 bases, and the junction held 2 bases outside the gene matches. There are 16 residues in the CDR3. The receptor's source is a woman aged 30 to 39 who had recovered from COVID-19. The chain joins TRBV7-9 to TRBJ1-2; 12 nucleotides agree with TRBD1. Sequencing was performed on PBMCs or T cells enriched from blood (not recorded which). The CDR3 bases are TGTGCCAGCAGCTTAGCGGGACAGGGGGCTCACTATGGCTACACCTTC. Its protein product is CASSLAGQGAHYGYTF.